At least ten counts were recorded for the clone carrying this TCR beta chain. Its antigen remains unidentified. This specimen comes from a study of identical twins. Overall study results and limits: Analyses of zero insertions could be partly confounded by invariant MAIT and iNKT cells. Within monozygotic twins, out-of-frame TCR alpha sharing was underestimated by the models.

In germline, CDR1 is SQVTM, CDR2 ANQGSEA. The CDR3 totals 11 residues. V gave up 5 bases and J gave up 6 bases; unmatched junction bases: 0. Donors uniformly comprised healthy Caucasians. The cDNA had a unique molecular identifier and a template-switch universal primer site. TCRdb analysed the 5' RACE reads with MiXCR anew, one entry per CDR3 protein. The profile covers 1.5 million or so distinct CDR3 sequences, with more than 30% appearing a single time and about 0.27% taken by the ten largest. This sequence was found in a newborn girl in good health. The chain links TRBV29-1 to TRBJ2-1; the match to TRBD1 covers 8 bases. Sequencing input: cord blood. The DNA of the CDR3 is TGCAGCGTTACAGGGGGCAATGAGCAGTTCTTC. The encoded protein is CSVTGGNEQFF.